Presented here are 21 T cell receptor beta chains from one specimen sequenced in a study of T cell repertoires in ileal Crohn's disease. The data were produced by immunoSEQ multiplex PCR, yet TCRdb's version contains in-frame clones alone and is incomplete. The sample includes around 1,500 clones, nearly 80% of them seen just once. This sample's time point: neoterminal ileum biopsy at postoperative endoscopy, about 6 months after surgery. Sequenced sample: ileal tissue. The receptors originated from an adult with Crohn's disease.

This clone appeared a single time. The J gene is TRBJ2-3, the V gene TRBV4-3, with D hard to call. The CDR3 runs to 19 residues. CDR1 and CDR2 from the germline V gene are LGHNA and YSLEER. The ends were cut back, 4 bases at V and 1 base at J, with 24 bases in the middle. Here the CDR3 DNA reads TGCGCCAGCAGCCCTAAGTCGCTTGCGGCTGAAATCCGCACAGATACGCAGTATTTT. As protein: CASSPKSLAAEIRTDTQYF.

The chain links TRBV5-1 to TRBJ2-5; 7 bases are shared with TRBD1. The DNA matches TRBJ2-7 better at its end, which makes the J call doubtful. CDR1 SGHRS and CDR2 YFSETQ come from the germline V gene. The CDR3 has 17 residues. CDR3 in amino acids: CASSFGPGQFGSYEQYF. The CDR3 region has the DNA TGCGCCAGCAGCTTTGGCCCGGGACAGTTTGGCTCCTACGAGCAGTACTTC.

V and J are TRBV11-2 and TRBJ2-3; no reliable D call. The CDR3 runs 14 residues. Trimming took off 0 bases at V and 1 base at J, with 5 bases between the two ends. Germline assignment: CDR1 SGHAT and CDR2 FQNNGV. This chain's CDR3 is CASSLDRGTDTQYF. Here the CDR3 DNA reads TGTGCCAGCAGCTTAGATCGGGGCACAGATACGCAGTATTTT.

The rearrangement joins TRBV7-9 to TRBJ2-1, with D perhaps matching TRBD1 (5 bases). Trimming pared 6 bases from V and 0 bases from J, leaving 12 bases between. Looked up from germline, CDR1 is SEHNR and CDR2 is FQNEAQ (reference sequence). There are 15 residues in the CDR3. In DNA form, the CDR3 reads TGTGCCAGCAGTGACAGCTTGAGCTCCTACAATGAGCAGTTCTTC. Its protein is CASSDSLSSYNEQFF.

About this clone: The same CDR3 is also encoded by other DNA sequences in this sample. The V call is TRBV5-8, the J call TRBJ1-5; tentative D call: TRBD1 (5 bases). Germline V CDR1 and CDR2: SGHTS, YDEGEE. The CDR3 is 15 residues long. The V gene lost 0 bases and the J gene lost 6 bases, with 13 bases spanning the gap. CDR3 sequence reads: CASSLGQGLGQPQHF. For the CDR3, the DNA is TGTGCCAGCAGCTTGGGGCAGGGACTAGGTCAGCCCCAGCATTTT.

This chain joins TRBV27 and TRBJ2-1; 11 bases line up with TRBD2. Germline-derived CDR1 and CDR2 are MNHEY and SMNVEV (reference sequence). With V trimmed by 2 bases and J by 3 bases, 0 bases remained unmatched. The CDR3 length is 15 residues. CDR3 in amino acids: CASSLLAGGYNEQFF. The CDR3 nucleotides read TGTGCCAGCAGTTTACTAGCGGGGGGCTACAATGAGCAGTTCTTC.

The chain uses TRBV6-1 and TRBJ1-2; 8 nucleotides line up with TRBD1. Unmatched junction bases numbered 13, after V lost 8 bases and J lost 8 bases. From germline, CDR1 is MNHNS and CDR2 SASEGT. This CDR3 has 14 amino acids. The CDR3 reads CASLRDRSYGGYTF. In DNA, the CDR3 is TGTGCCAGCCTTCGGGACAGGAGCTATGGAGGCTACACCTTC.

The chain joins TRBV30 to TRBJ2-1, with TRBD2 matching over 8 bases. The CDR3 has 15 amino acids. V shed 0 bases, J shed 2 bases, and the junction held 3 bases outside the gene matches. Germline CDR1 and CDR2: GTSNPN and SVGIG (reference sequence). For the CDR3, the DNA is TGTGCCTGGAGTGTACGAGCGGGGGCCTACAATGAGCAGTTCTTC. Translation gives CAWSVRAGAYNEQFF.

The V and J genes are TRBV7-3 and TRBJ2-5; 7 bases agree with TRBD1. Losses at the gene ends were 5 bases for V and 5 bases for J; bases not matched to a gene: 8. The CDR3 covers 14 residues. CDR1 and CDR2 from the germline V gene are SGHTA and FQGTGA. In nucleotides, the CDR3 is TGTGCCAGCAGCCCACAGGGGAACATTGAGACCCAGTACTTC. Translation: CASSPQGNIETQYF.

The rearrangement links TRBV5-4 to TRBJ2-7; 7 bases match TRBD1. Germline lookup yields CDR1 SGHNT and CDR2 YYREEE (reference sequence). CDR3 length equals 15 residues. V was pared by 4 bases and J by 3 bases, with 10 bases of the junction left unmatched. In nucleotides, the CDR3 is TGTGCCAGCAGCGGTCCAGGGGACAGAGACTACGAGCAGTACTTC. The encoded protein is CASSGPGDRDYEQYF.

This clone has a handful of counts. The chain carries TRBV13 and TRBJ1-4; the D gene is possibly TRBD1 (6 bases). CDR1 and CDR2 from the germline V gene are PRHDT and FYEKMQ (reference sequence). The germline V and J ends were trimmed by 5 bases and 3 bases, with 22 bases remaining between them. The CDR3 loop spans 18 amino acids. CDR3 residues: CASSTTNREWKANEKLFF. In DNA, the CDR3 is TGTGCCAGCAGCACCACGAACAGGGAGTGGAAGGCTAATGAAAAACTGTTTTTT.

The rearrangement joins TRBV5-1 to TRBJ1-1; D is perhaps TRBD1 (6 bases). Trimming left V 4 bases short and J 0 bases short, with 28 bases between. This CDR3 is built from 20 residues. CDR1 and CDR2 (germline): SGHRS, YFSETQ. CDR3 protein: CASSPSRLPPRTAMNTEAFF. The CDR3, as DNA: TGCGCCAGCAGCCCCAGCCGGCTCCCCCCCCGGACAGCGATGAACACTGAAGCTTTCTTT.

The chain couples TRBV30 to TRBJ2-6; 11 nucleotides agree with TRBD2. The CDR3 totals 19 residues. Trimming removed 0 bases from V and 0 bases from J; junction bases left unmatched: 7. Germline assignment: CDR1 GTSNPN and CDR2 SVGIG (reference sequence). The CDR3 DNA sequence: TGTGCCTGGAGTGTAGCAGGACTAGCGGGCTCCTCTGGGGCCAACGTCCTGACTTTC. Protein product: CAWSVAGLAGSSGANVLTF.

This chain connects TRBV7-9 to TRBJ2-5, with D perhaps matching TRBD2 (6 bases). Germline loops: CDR1 SEHNR, CDR2 FQNEAQ (reference sequence). The CDR3 has 16 residues. Trimming took 5 bases from V and 2 from J, leaving 18 bases between them. CDR3 DNA: TGTGCCAGCAGCCGTAGGGACGGGGGAATGCAAGAGACCCAGTACTTC. It encodes CASSRRDGGMQETQYF. The full variable domain, rest sourced from reference TRBV7-9 and TRBJ2-5, is DTGVSQNPRHKITKRGQNVTFRCDPISEHNRLYWYRQTLGQGPEFLTYFQNEAQLEKSRLLSDRFSAERPKGSFSTLEIQRTEQGDSAMYLCASSRRDGGMQETQYFGPGTRLLVL.

The rearrangement uses TRBV4-2 and TRBJ1-4, with a tentative D call TRBD1 (5 bases). Germline V gene lookup returns CDR1 LGHNA and CDR2 YNFKEQ. Trimming left V 3 bases short and J 10 bases short, with 15 bases between. The CDR3 totals 14 residues. Written as DNA, the CDR3 is TGTGCCAGCAGCCAGGGGCATATGGTGGTAAAACTGTTTTTT. The encoded protein is CASSQGHMVVKLFF.

The chain joins TRBV9 to TRBJ1-2; 8 bases are shared with TRBD1. This CDR3 has 14 residues. Germline-derived CDR1 and CDR2 are SGDLS and YYNGEE. The V and J ends lost 3 bases and 4 bases, in that order; junction bases with no gene match: 5. The CDR3 sequence: CASSDRTGPYGYTF. The DNA of the CDR3 is TGTGCCAGCAGCGATCGGACAGGGCCCTATGGCTACACCTTC.

The gene calls are TRBV11-2 and TRBJ2-1; D is unresolved. V was cut by 1 base and J by 7 bases, with 8 bases left in between. CDR1 SGHAT and CDR2 FQNNGV come from the germline V gene. There are 13 residues in the CDR3. The CDR3: CASSLVGRNEQFF. The CDR3 nucleotides are TGTGCCAGCAGCTTAGTTGGTCGGAATGAGCAGTTCTTC.

The V call is TRBV2, the J call TRBJ1-1, with 7 positions matching TRBD1. Trimming took 5 bases from V and 5 from J; bases not matched to a gene: 2. The CDR3 loop spans 12 amino acids. Germline V gene sequence: CDR1 SNHLY, CDR2 FYNNEI. The CDR3, as DNA: TGTGCCAGCAGTCAGACAGGGACTGAAGCTTTCTTT. Protein: CASSQTGTEAFF.

The table lists this clone with a count of one. The J gene is TRBJ1-6, the V gene TRBV4-2; 11 bases agree with TRBD1. Unmatched junction bases numbered 3, after V lost 2 bases and J lost 9 bases. CDR1 is LGHNA, CDR2 YNFKEQ, per germline. The CDR3 covers 15 residues. The CDR3 loop reads CASSQTGTGGSPLHF. The CDR3 DNA is TGTGCCAGCAGCCAAACTGGGACAGGGGGTTCACCCCTCCACTTT.

The rearrangement joins TRBV19 to TRBJ2-5; 12 bases are a match to TRBD2. The CDR3 covers 16 residues. V shed 6 bases, J shed 4 bases, and the junction held 9 bases outside the gene matches. CDR1 is LNHDA, CDR2 SQIVND, per germline (reference sequence). CDR3 residues: CASSPDGLAGRETQYF. The CDR3 bases are TGTGCCAGTAGCCCCGATGGACTAGCGGGGCGAGAGACCCAGTACTTC.

The chain is built from TRBV5-4 and TRBJ2-1; 7 bases align to TRBD1. Per germline, CDR1 SGHNT and CDR2 YYREEE (reference sequence). The trim removed 0 bases at V and 7 bases at J, leaving 4 bases unmatched. CDR3 size: 14 residues. CDR3 coding DNA: TGTGCCAGCAGCTTGGGGACAGGATTGAATGAGCAGTTCTTC. This translates into CASSLGTGLNEQFF.